This T cell receptor beta chain emerged from a study of response to subunit inactivated influenza vaccine (dated by TCRdb to 2017 to 2018). For the wider study: To follow how T cells responded to a trivalent subunit inactivated influenza vaccine, the researchers relied on deep quantitative profiling of the T cell receptor repertoire.

Findings and caveats that apply to the study as a whole: The authors suggested that each seasonal influenza vaccination may recruit only a limited number of new T cells.

V is clipped by 1 base and J by 4 bases, and the sequence between their germline boundaries is 14 bases long. The CDR3 sequence holds 15 residues, the cysteine and phenylalanine included. The kept DNA is CDR3 alone, 45 bases in frame from the first base. For CDR1 and CDR2, the germline V gene lists MNHEY and SVGEGT. Libraries came from RT-PCR. The data were produced on an Illumina HiSeq 2500. The raw public reads went through TCRdb reprocessing: fastp at Q25, MiXCR clone calling, in-frame beta chains kept. Rows are combined by CDR3 protein, so each entry shows the most common genes and DNA. The table for this sample lists 170,000 or so distinct CDR3 sequences; roughly 10% of them were counted only once. The ten biggest clones cover about a third of the sample. This clonotype was counted a few times. The antigen it recognizes is unknown. Base quality data are lacking; no much larger clone is found one base away.

This TCR was sampled from a man between 50 and 75 years old who received an inactivated influenza vaccine. Donor details come from another sample of the same person, matched by shared clones. Sequencing used CD8+ T cells sorted from PBMCs, obtained less than 25 months after vaccination. Recombination connected TRBV6-2 or TRBV6-3 to TRBJ2-7; no D gene can be assigned with confidence. The encoded CDR3 is CASSYLWDSRYEQYF. The DNA sequence is TGTGCCAGCAGTTACTTATGGGATTCCCGGTACGAGCAGTACTTC.